Presented here are 5 T cell receptor beta chains from one specimen sequenced in a study of blood T cell repertoires in COVID-19. Some clones are missing from TCRdb's copy, which holds only in-frame ones; the method was immunoSEQ multiplex PCR. This table has about 270,000 clones, over 75% appearing once. Specimen: PBMCs or T cells enriched from blood (not recorded which). Receptors originate from a woman in her twenties or thirties who had recovered from COVID-19.

In DNA form, the CDR3 reads TGTGCCAGCAGCTCGACTGCGACTGAAGCTTTCTTT. Residues: CASSSTATEAFF. The chain has TRBV11-2 and TRBJ1-1, with D unclear. V dropped 4 bases and J dropped 5 bases, with 8 bases sitting between them. CDR1 is SGHAT, CDR2 FQNNGV, per germline. This CDR3 is 12 amino acids long. The full variable domain, completed using reference TRBV11-2 and TRBJ1-1, is EAGVAQSPRYKIIEKRQSVAFWCNPISGHATLYWYQQILGQGPKLLIQFQNNGVVDDSQLPKDRFSAERLKGVDSTLKIQPAKLEDSAVYLCASSSTATEAFFGQGTRLTVV.

The V and J genes are TRBV5-1 and TRBJ2-7; 7 bases map to TRBD1. From germline, CDR1 is SGHRS and CDR2 YFSETQ. This CDR3 has 15 amino acids. The V gene end was trimmed by 4 bases and the J gene end by 3 bases; junction bases not matched to a gene: 10. The CDR3 is CASSTWTGGLYEQYF. The CDR3 DNA reads as TGCGCCAGCAGCACCTGGACAGGAGGTCTCTACGAGCAGTACTTC. The variable domain in full, with the rest retrieved from reference TRBV5-1 and TRBJ2-7, is KAGVTQTPRYLIKTRGQQVTLSCSPISGHRSVSWYQQTPGQGLQFLFEYFSETQRNKGNFPGRFSGRQFSNSRSEMNVSTLELGDSALYLCASSTWTGGLYEQYFGPGTRLTVT.

The V and J genes are TRBV11-3 and TRBJ1-3, with D possibly being TRBD1 (5 bases). The CDR3 runs to 14 residues. Trimming stripped 5 bases from V and 3 bases from J, with 11 bases between. CDR1 and CDR2 from the germline V gene are SGHNT and YENEEA. CDR3 residues: CASSLQGSGNTIYF. DNA of the CDR3: TGTGCCAGCAGCCTCCAGGGAAGTGGAAACACCATATATTTT.

A remark on this clone: A junction boundary mismatches the germline segment, possibly from a read error. This chain links TRBV4-1 with TRBJ1-4; D ambiguous. Germline V gives CDR1 MGHRA, CDR2 YSYEKL. This CDR3 has 13 amino acids. The DNA for the CDR3 is TGCGCCAGCAGCCAATCCTATAATGTAAAACTGTTTTTT. Protein: CASSQSYNVKLFF.

V is TRBV20-1 and J is TRBJ2-1, with D perhaps matching TRBD2 (7 bases). V shed 3 bases and J shed 0 bases, with 15 bases lying between them. This CDR3 is 16 amino acids long. CDR1 DFQATT and CDR2 SNEGSKA come from the germline V gene (reference sequence). The CDR3 loop is CSASLWGGSSYNEQFF. The CDR3 DNA is TGCAGTGCTAGTTTGTGGGGGGGCAGCTCCTACAATGAGCAGTTCTTC.